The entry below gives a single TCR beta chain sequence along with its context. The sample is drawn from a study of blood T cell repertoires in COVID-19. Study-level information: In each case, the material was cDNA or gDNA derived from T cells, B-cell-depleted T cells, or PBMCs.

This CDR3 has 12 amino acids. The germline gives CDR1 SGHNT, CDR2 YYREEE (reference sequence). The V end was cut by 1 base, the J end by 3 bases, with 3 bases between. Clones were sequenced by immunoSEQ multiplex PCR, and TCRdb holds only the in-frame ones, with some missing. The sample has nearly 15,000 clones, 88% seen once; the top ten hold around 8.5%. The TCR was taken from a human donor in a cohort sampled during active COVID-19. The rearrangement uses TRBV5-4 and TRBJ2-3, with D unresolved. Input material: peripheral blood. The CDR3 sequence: CASSLSTDTQYF. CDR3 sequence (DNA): TGTGCCAGCAGCTTGTCGACAGATACGCAGTATTTT.